Presented here are 14 T cell receptor beta chains from one specimen sequenced in a study of blood T cell repertoires in COVID-19 (TCRdb year 2020). The receptor library was made with the immunoSEQ multiplex PCR assay. Here the immuneACCESS table is served through TCRdb, limited to in-frame sequences with V and J called. Missing clones are a known gap in these copies; in checked studies unresolved V genes cover under half, and the rest lacks a known reason. In this sample the table shows about 90,000 clones, 80% to 95% of which occur a single time. The top ten clones comprise around 2.3% of the sample. Sequencing input: peripheral blood. The receptors derive from a human donor with active COVID-19. The donor label of this sample is uncertain.

This chain connects TRBV9 to TRBJ2-3; possibly TRBD2 for D (7 bases). The CDR3 sequence is 14 residues long. Germline CDR1 is SGDLS and CDR2 is YYNGEE. V was trimmed by 3 bases and J by 9 bases, leaving 17 bases between them. The CDR3 sequence is CASSAGGLAETQYF. CDR3 coding DNA: TGTGCCAGCAGCGCCGGGGGGCTAGCCGAAACGCAGTATTTT. Full variable domain (rest looked up from reference TRBV9 and TRBJ2-3): DSGVTQTPKHLITATGQRVTLRCSPRSGDLSVYWYQQSLDQGLQFLIQYYNGEERAKGNILERFSAQQFPDLHSELNLSSLELGDSALYFCASSAGGLAETQYFGPGTRLTVL.

The chain links TRBV7-8 to TRBJ2-5, with TRBD1 matching 8 bases. CDR1 and CDR2 (germline): SGHVS, FQNEAQ. V trimming: 0 bases; J trimming: 1 base; junction bases outside the gene matches: 4. There are 16 residues in the CDR3. CDR3 DNA sequence: TGTGCCAGCAGCTTAGCGCGGGACAGGTCCCAAGAGACCCAGTACTTC. Translation: CASSLARDRSQETQYF.

The gene calls are TRBV5-4 and TRBJ1-3; no reliable D call. CDR1 and CDR2 from the germline V gene are SGHNT and YYREEE (reference sequence). The ends were cut back, 0 bases at V and 0 bases at J, with 4 bases in the middle. This CDR3 is 14 amino acids long. CDR3 in DNA: TGTGCCAGCAGCTTGGGAGACTCTGGAAACACCATATATTTT. Translated, it gives CASSLGDSGNTIYF.

The J gene is TRBJ2-1, the V gene TRBV6-2 or TRBV6-3; D is perhaps TRBD2 (6 bases). Between the trimmed V and J ends, which lost 2 bases and 4 bases, there was a span of 9 bases. This CDR3 comprises 14 residues. CDR1 MNHEY and CDR2 SVGEGT come from the germline V gene. CDR3: CASSYRGSYNEQFF. The DNA of the CDR3 is TGTGCCAGCAGTTACCGGGGGAGTTACAATGAGCAGTTCTTC.

The rearrangement joins TRBV2 to TRBJ2-7, with 11 positions matching TRBD2. The CDR3 covers 14 residues. Trimming removed 4 bases from V and 6 bases from J; junction bases left unmatched: 5. The germline CDR1 and CDR2 sequences are SNHLY and FYNNEI. CDR3 DNA sequence: TGTGCCAGCAGTGTAGCGGGGGGGCCTGGCGAGCAGTACTTC. It translates to CASSVAGGPGEQYF. Complete variable domain (other parts from reference TRBV2 and TRBJ2-7): EPEVTQTPSHQVTQMGQEVILRCVPISNHLYFYWYRQILGQKVEFLVSFYNNEISEKSEIFDDQFSVERPDGSNFTLKIRSTKLEDSAMYFCASSVAGGPGEQYFGPGTRLTVT.

The V gene is TRBV6-1, the J gene TRBJ1-6; D call uncertain. CDR3 length equals 17 residues. Germline V lookup: CDR1 MNHNS, CDR2 SASEGT. Trimming pared 0 bases from V and 10 bases from J, leaving 19 bases between. The CDR3 DNA sequence: TGTGCCAGCAGTGAAGCGCTTCGTAGGAGGGTTGAGTCACCCCTCCACTTT. Its translation: CASSEALRRRVESPLHF.

This sequence joins TRBV9 and TRBJ2-7, with 10 bases aligning to TRBD1. V lost 4 bases, J lost 3 bases, and 10 bases stayed unmatched. The CDR3 loop spans 16 amino acids. Per germline, CDR1 SGDLS and CDR2 YYNGEE. The DNA for the CDR3 is TGTGCCAGCAGCCGATGGGGGACAGGGGTTATCTACGAGCAGTACTTC. This translates into CASSRWGTGVIYEQYF.

The rearrangement links TRBV5-5 to TRBJ1-2, with TRBD1 matching over 10 bases. Germline assignment: CDR1 SGHKS and CDR2 YYEKEE (reference sequence). V shed 5 bases and J 6 bases; nucleotides not matched to a gene: 1. This CDR3 has 12 amino acids. The CDR3 sequence: CASRGQGNGYTF. The CDR3 DNA sequence: TGTGCCAGCAGGGGACAGGGGAATGGCTACACCTTC.

This clone appeared once. The chain carries TRBV9 and TRBJ1-6; a possible D gene is TRBD1 (5 bases). This CDR3 comprises 16 residues. Germline V lookup: CDR1 SGDLS, CDR2 YYNGEE. Trimming shortened V by 4 bases and J by 5 bases, and 16 bases separated the two germline ends. The CDR3 region has the DNA TGTGCCAGCAGCCTCGACAGCATATATAATAATTCACCCCTCCACTTT. It translates to CASSLDSIYNNSPLHF.

This clone appeared once. The V and J genes are TRBV19 and TRBJ2-1, with TRBD2 matching 8 bases. V lost 0 bases to trimming and J lost 8 bases; unmatched junction nucleotides: 9. Germline V CDR1 and CDR2: LNHDA, SQIVND (reference sequence). The CDR3 covers 16 residues. Here the CDR3 reads CASSIDPAGGFDEQFF. The CDR3, as DNA: TGTGCCAGTAGTATAGATCCTGCGGGGGGATTCGATGAGCAGTTCTTC. The full variable domain, in which reference TRBV19 and TRBJ2-1 provide the parts outside the CDR3, is DGGITQSPKYLFRKEGQNVTLSCEQNLNHDAMYWYRQDPGQGLRLIYYSQIVNDFQKGDIAEGYSVSREKKESFPLTVTSAQKNPTAFYLCASSIDPAGGFDEQFFGPGTRLTVL.

The chain joins TRBV19 to TRBJ1-5, with D hard to call. The ends were cut back, 3 bases at V and 6 bases at J, with 9 bases in the middle. CDR3 length: 13 residues. CDR1 is LNHDA and CDR2 is SQIVND in the germline V gene (reference sequence). Written as DNA, the CDR3 is TGTGCCAGTAGTATCCGTCGTTTTCAGCCCCAGCATTTT. Translation gives CASSIRRFQPQHF.

CDR3 in DNA: TGTGCCAGCAGTTTAGGCGCTTACAGGGGTAAAGAGACCCAGTACTTC. Translating it yields CASSLGAYRGKETQYF. J is TRBJ2-5 and V is TRBV27, with TRBD1 identical over 7 bases. In germline, CDR1 is MNHEY, CDR2 SMNVEV (reference sequence). The V and J ends lost 2 bases and 3 bases, in that order; junction bases with no gene match: 9. The CDR3 sequence is 16 residues long.

This clone was seen more than once but under ten times. The rearrangement uses TRBV18 and TRBJ2-7; TRBD1 matches at 7 bases. The germline gives CDR1 KGHSH, CDR2 LQKENI. The CDR3 spans 15 residues. V gave up 2 bases and J gave up 3 bases; unmatched junction bases: 7. DNA of the CDR3: TGTGCCAGCTCACCAATACCGGGACAGCTCTACGAGCAGTACTTC. Protein product: CASSPIPGQLYEQYF.

The rearrangement joins TRBV3-1 (or the pseudogene TRBV3-2) to TRBJ2-7, with 11 bases aligning to TRBD2. The V gene end was trimmed by 1 base and the J gene end by 2 bases; junction bases not matched to a gene: 7. Germline-derived CDR1 and CDR2 are LGHDT and YNNKEL (reference sequence). The CDR3 spans 17 residues. This CDR3 reads CASSQGDVSGGAYEQYF. DNA of the CDR3: TGTGCCAGCAGCCAAGGAGATGTTAGCGGGGGGGCCTACGAGCAGTACTTC.